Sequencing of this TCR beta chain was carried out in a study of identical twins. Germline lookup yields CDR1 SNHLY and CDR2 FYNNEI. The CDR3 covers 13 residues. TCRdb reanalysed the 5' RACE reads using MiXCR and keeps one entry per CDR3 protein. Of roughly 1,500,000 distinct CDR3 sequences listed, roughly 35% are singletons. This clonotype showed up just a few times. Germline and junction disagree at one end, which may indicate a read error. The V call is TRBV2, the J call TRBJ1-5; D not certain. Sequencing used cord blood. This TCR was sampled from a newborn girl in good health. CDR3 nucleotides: TGTGCCAGCACTGAAGATAGCAATCAGCCCCAGCATTTT. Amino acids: CASTEDSNQPQHF.